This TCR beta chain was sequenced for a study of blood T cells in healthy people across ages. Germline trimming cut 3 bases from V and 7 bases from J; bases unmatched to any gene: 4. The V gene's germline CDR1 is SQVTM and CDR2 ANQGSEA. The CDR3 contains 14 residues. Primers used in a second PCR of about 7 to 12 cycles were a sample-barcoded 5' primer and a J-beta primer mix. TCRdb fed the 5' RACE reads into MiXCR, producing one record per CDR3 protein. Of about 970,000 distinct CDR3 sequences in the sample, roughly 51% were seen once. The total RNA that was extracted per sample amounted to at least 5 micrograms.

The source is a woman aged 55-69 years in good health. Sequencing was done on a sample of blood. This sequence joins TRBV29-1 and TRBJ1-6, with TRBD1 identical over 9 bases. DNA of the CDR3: TGCAGCGTTGATACAGGGGGCGGGAATTCACCCCTCCACTTT. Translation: CSVDTGGGNSPLHF.